The next 5 T cell receptor beta chains were all read from a single sample in a study of T cell responses to AZD1222 COVID-19 vaccine. Sequencing used immunoSEQ multiplex PCR; TCRdb keeps in-frame clones, though not all of them. In the table there are about 110,000 clones, less than 90% of which are singletons. This specimen was peripheral blood, taken on day 0 of AZD1222 vaccination. These receptors all stem from an adult in good health.

The V and J genes are TRBV2 and TRBJ2-7; 7 bases map to TRBD1. The length of the CDR3 is 11 residues. Trimming removed 7 bases from V and 12 bases from J; junction bases left unmatched: 9. Germline CDR1 reads SNHLY; CDR2 reads FYNNEI. The CDR3 DNA reads TGTGCCAGCAACCTACTGGACAGGTTGTACTTC. Translating it yields CASNLLDRLYF.

This chain uses TRBV7-8 with TRBJ1-2; possibly TRBD1 for D (6 bases). Germline loops: CDR1 SGHVS, CDR2 FQNEAQ. CDR3 length: 14 residues. V shed 3 bases and J shed 5 bases, with 13 bases lying between them. The CDR3 nucleotides are TGTGCCAGCAGCTTGGGGGGGGCCGGATATGGCTACACCTTC. Translating gives CASSLGGAGYGYTF. The full variable domain, completed using reference TRBV7-8 and TRBJ1-2, is GAGVSQSPRYKVAKRGQDVALRCDPISGHVSLFWYQQALGQGPEFLTYFQNEAQLDKSGLPSDRFFAERPEGSVSTLKIQRTQQEDSAVYLCASSLGGAGYGYTFGSGTRLTVV.

The V gene is TRBV3-1 (or the pseudogene TRBV3-2), the J gene TRBJ1-1; D is ambiguous. Trimming cost V 2 bases and J 2 bases, with 9 bases left between them. Per germline, CDR1 LGHDT and CDR2 YNNKEL (reference sequence). The CDR3 is 14 residues long. The CDR3 region has the DNA TGTGCCAGCAGCCAACCGAGAGCTAACACTGAAGCTTTCTTT. It is translated as CASSQPRANTEAFF.

The CDR3 DNA is TGTGCCAGCAGGCAAAGACCGGGACTAGCGAACTACGAGCAGTACTTC. It translates to CASRQRPGLANYEQYF. The rearrangement links TRBV27 to TRBJ2-7, with TRBD2 matching 10 bases. Trimming took 6 bases from V and 3 from J; bases not matched to a gene: 11. The CDR3 runs to 16 residues. CDR1 is MNHEY and CDR2 is SMNVEV in the germline V gene (reference sequence).

The genes are TRBV11-3 and TRBJ1-1, with D unclear. The CDR3 has 13 residues. The germline V gene has CDR1 SGHNT and CDR2 YENEEA. V lost 5 bases, J lost 1 base, and 8 bases lay in between. The CDR3 loop reads CASSENKNTEAFF. The CDR3 DNA reads TGTGCCAGCAGCGAGAACAAGAACACTGAAGCTTTCTTT.